The T cell receptor (beta chain) under discussion was sequenced for a study of PD-1 blockade in mismatch repair-deficient tumors. Turning to the study itself: Enrolled about 2013-2017, patients had progressing, pretreated mismatch repair-deficient cancers of 11 to 13 types. Whole-study results and caveats: Tumor-resident clones, often absent from pretreatment blood, expanded after pembrolizumab and then contracted.

This clone was counted between two and nine times. The target antigen is unknown. Germline CDR1 reads PRHDT; CDR2 reads FYEKMQ (reference sequence). There are 15 residues in the CDR3. V lost 3 bases and J lost 2; bases outside the gene matches: 4. The table came from immunoSEQ multiplex PCR; TCRdb's copy has only in-frame clones and leaves some out. The table shows about 63,000 clones, with about 91% occurring only once. The source was peripheral blood, collected 52 weeks after starting pembrolizumab. The clonotype originates from an adult with mismatch repair-deficient cancer. The genes are TRBV13 and TRBJ1-2; 9 nucleotides agree with TRBD1. CDR3 amino acids: CASSFDRGYNYGYTF. The CDR3 DNA reads TGTGCCAGCAGCTTCGACAGGGGGTACAACTATGGCTACACCTTC.